These 27 T cell receptor beta chains came from one sample sequenced in a study of blood T cell repertoires in COVID-19 (TCRdb year 2020). To prepare the library, the immunoSEQ multiplex PCR assay was applied. TCRdb took over this immuneACCESS table, retaining in-frame rearrangements with V and J assigned. Such tables are incomplete; in checked studies, under half of the missing clones stem from an unresolved V gene, and the remainder is unexplained. The sample table lists over 110,000 clones, about 90% of them with a count of one. Of the sample, 1.5% to 2% falls within the top ten clones. Sequenced input: peripheral blood. The source of these receptors is a woman aged 45-59 years with acute or convalescent COVID-19.

This sequence joins TRBV6-5 and TRBJ1-1; no definite D call. CDR1 and CDR2 from the germline V gene are MNHEY and SVGAGI. CDR3 length: 13 amino acids. V was trimmed by 2 bases and J by 2 bases, leaving 6 bases between them. The CDR3 DNA sequence: TGTGCCAGCAGTTACCAGGTTAACACTGAAGCTTTCTTT. Protein: CASSYQVNTEAFF.

The chain carries TRBV9 and TRBJ2-6; tentatively, D is TRBD1 (6 bases). The CDR3 is made up of 19 amino acids. V lost 4 bases, J lost 0 bases, and 20 bases lay in between. Germline CDR1 and CDR2: SGDLS and YYNGEE. The CDR3 DNA sequence: TGTGCCAGCAGCTCCCCAGCCTCAGGGGTGGACTCTGGGGCCAACGTCCTGACTTTC. Its protein product is CASSSPASGVDSGANVLTF.

This clone has just a few counts. The chain uses TRBV3-1 (or the pseudogene TRBV3-2) and TRBJ2-7, with a weak D call TRBD2 (6 bases). The CDR3 is 14 amino acids. V was pared by 0 bases and J by 4 bases, with 10 bases between. Per the germline V gene, CDR1 is LGHDT and CDR2 is YNNKEL (reference sequence). CDR3 in amino acids: CASSQDDGRYEQYF. The CDR3 region has the DNA TGTGCCAGCAGCCAAGATGACGGGAGATACGAGCAGTACTTC.

The chain uses TRBV9 and TRBJ2-1, with 12 bases fitting TRBD2. V lost 4 bases, J lost 2 bases, and 7 bases stayed unmatched. CDR3 size: 17 residues. Germline values: CDR1 SGDLS, CDR2 YYNGEE. The DNA of the CDR3 is TGTGCCAGCAGCCCGCGACTAGCGGGGGACACCTACAATGAGCAGTTCTTC. This translates into CASSPRLAGDTYNEQFF.

The chain is built from TRBV5-4 and TRBJ2-1; the match to TRBD2 covers 11 bases. The CDR3 consists of 16 residues. Losses at the gene ends were 4 bases for V and 3 bases for J; bases not matched to a gene: 6. Germline loops: CDR1 SGHNT, CDR2 YYREEE (reference sequence). Here the CDR3 DNA reads TGTGCCAGCAGCCCTTTAGCGGGAGGGATCTACAATGAGCAGTTCTTC. It codes for CASSPLAGGIYNEQFF.

The chain couples TRBV5-1 to TRBJ2-1; D might be TRBD2 (6 bases). The germline V and J ends were trimmed by 3 bases and 10 bases, with 17 bases remaining between them. This CDR3 is 14 amino acids long. The V gene's germline CDR1 is SGHRS and CDR2 YFSETQ. The CDR3 DNA reads as TGCGCCAGCAGCTCCGGGATACCCAGCGGGGAGCAGTTCTTC. Its protein is CASSSGIPSGEQFF.

V is TRBV18 and J is TRBJ2-1; 10 positions match TRBD1. Germline values: CDR1 KGHSH, CDR2 LQKENI. The V gene end was trimmed by 4 bases and the J gene end by 7 bases; junction bases not matched to a gene: 13. CDR3 size: 17 residues. The CDR3 loop reads CASSLARVGTGVNEQFF. The DNA for the CDR3 is TGTGCCAGCTCACTAGCACGAGTCGGGACAGGGGTTAATGAGCAGTTCTTC.

The chain has TRBV7-9 and TRBJ1-2; 10 nucleotides align to TRBD1. The CDR3 spans 15 residues. CDR1 is SEHNR, CDR2 FQNEAQ, per germline (reference sequence). J was trimmed by 4 bases and V by 1 base; bases with no gene match: 3. The DNA of the CDR3 is TGTGCCAGCAGCTTAGAGGGGACAGGGGCCTATGGCTACACCTTC. Translating it yields CASSLEGTGAYGYTF.

The V and J genes are TRBV5-6 and TRBJ1-2; 10 bases are a match to TRBD1. Looked up from germline, CDR1 is SGHDT and CDR2 is YYEEEE. The CDR3 has 15 residues. After removal of 3 bases from V and 5 bases from J, the junction contained 7 bases not matched to a gene. CDR3 amino acids: CASSSTGTGEYGYTF. CDR3 nucleotide sequence: TGTGCCAGCAGCTCTACAGGGACAGGGGAGTATGGCTACACCTTC.

This chain links TRBV11-2 with TRBJ1-5; D not certain. V lost 5 bases and J lost 4, with 12 bases in between. In germline, CDR1 is SGHAT, CDR2 FQNNGV. CDR3 length equals 14 residues. CDR3 bases: TGTGCCAGCAGCGTTAGGACGGGGAATCAGCCCCAGCATTTT. This sequence encodes CASSVRTGNQPQHF.

V usage is TRBV5-1 and J usage is TRBJ1-5; maybe TRBD1 (6 bases). V was trimmed by 4 bases and J by 0 bases, leaving 11 bases between them. CDR1 and CDR2 (germline): SGHRS, YFSETQ. The CDR3 covers 15 residues. CDR3 nucleotide sequence: TGCGCCAGCAGCAGGGACATCTATAGCAATCAGCCCCAGCATTTT. Translating it yields CASSRDIYSNQPQHF.

The rearrangement links TRBV2 to TRBJ2-1; 8 bases are a match to TRBD1. The CDR3 totals 13 residues. V gave up 11 bases and J gave up 6 bases; unmatched junction bases: 9. Germline V lookup: CDR1 SNHLY, CDR2 FYNNEI. CDR3 residues: CAGEKDRVNEQFF. The CDR3 DNA sequence: TGTGCCGGGGAAAAGGACAGGGTCAATGAGCAGTTCTTC.

The rearrangement joins TRBV10-3 to TRBJ1-2; 8 bases match TRBD1. CDR3 size: 14 residues. Germline V gene lookup returns CDR1 ENHRY and CDR2 SYGVKD. Unmatched junction bases numbered 5, after V lost 6 bases and J lost 2 bases. In DNA form, the CDR3 reads TGTGCCATCAGGGACAGGGTATCGAACTATGGCTACACCTTC. It encodes CAIRDRVSNYGYTF.

This clone has only one observation. CDR3 in DNA: TGTGCCAGCAGAAGACTAGCCCATGGCACCGGGGAGCTGTTTTTT. Translated, it gives CASRRLAHGTGELFF. The chain links TRBV7-3 to TRBJ2-2; TRBD2 matches at 7 bases. From germline, CDR1 is SGHTA and CDR2 FQGTGA. J lost 4 bases, V lost 6 bases, and 8 bases had no gene match. The CDR3 is 15 amino acids.

This chain uses TRBV4-1 with TRBJ2-1, with D perhaps TRBD1 (5 bases). In germline, CDR1 is MGHRA, CDR2 YSYEKL. The V gene lost 1 base and the J gene lost 2 bases, with 12 bases spanning the gap. The CDR3 spans 16 residues. The CDR3 here is CASSQVGKGPYNEQFF. The CDR3 nucleotides read TGCGCCAGCAGCCAAGTAGGGAAGGGGCCCTACAATGAGCAGTTCTTC.

This chain connects TRBV27 to TRBJ2-7, with D maybe TRBD2 (6 bases). Per germline, CDR1 MNHEY and CDR2 SMNVEV (reference sequence). The V and J ends lost 4 bases and 11 bases respectively, with 12 bases between them. The CDR3 sequence is 11 residues long. The CDR3 reads CASSWGLKEYF. CDR3 sequence (DNA): TGTGCCAGCAGTTGGGGACTTAAGGAGTACTTC.

The chain employs TRBV6-4 and TRBJ2-3; the match to TRBD1 covers 7 bases. The CDR3 contains 14 residues. Trimming cost V 6 bases and J 1 base; bases outside gene matches: 4. Looked up from germline, CDR1 is MRHNA and CDR2 is SNTAGT. For the CDR3, the DNA is TGTGCCAGCAGCCGGGACAGAGGCACAGATACGCAGTATTTT. This encodes CASSRDRGTDTQYF.

This chain joins TRBV27 and TRBJ1-5; 7 bases fit TRBD1. Germline V gene lookup returns CDR1 MNHEY and CDR2 SMNVEV (reference sequence). J gave up 5 bases and V 6 bases, and 7 bases lay outside the gene matches. This CDR3 is built from 14 residues. CDR3 sequence reads: CASSDDRVHQPQHF. In DNA, the CDR3 is TGTGCCAGCAGCGACGACAGGGTTCATCAGCCCCAGCATTTT.

The rearrangement uses TRBV7-9 and TRBJ2-1; 10 positions agree with TRBD2. Germline V gene lookup returns CDR1 SEHNR and CDR2 FQNEAQ (reference sequence). CDR3 length: 16 residues. V trimming: 1 base; J trimming: 6 bases; junction bases outside the gene matches: 6. CDR3 sequence: CASSLGLAGVRNEQFF. CDR3 nucleotide sequence: TGTGCCAGCAGCTTAGGGCTAGCGGGAGTACGCAATGAGCAGTTCTTC.

For this clone: This same CDR3 is encoded by further DNA sequences in the sample. The gene calls are TRBV5-1 and TRBJ2-6, with TRBD1 matching over 8 bases. CDR1 and CDR2 (germline): SGHRS, YFSETQ. V lost 4 bases, J lost 2 bases, and 2 bases stayed unmatched. The CDR3 extends over 15 amino acids. The CDR3 loop is CASSPTGAGANVLTF. CDR3 DNA sequence: TGCGCCAGCAGCCCGACAGGGGCTGGGGCCAACGTCCTGACTTTC.

This clone was seen a handful of times. The CDR3 reads CATSDFRPGPNQPQHF. The CDR3 DNA sequence: TGTGCCACCAGTGATTTTCGGCCAGGGCCCAATCAGCCCCAGCATTTT. The V gene is TRBV24-1, the J gene TRBJ1-5, with D tentatively TRBD1 (5 bases). V was clipped by 1 base and J by 3 bases, with 12 bases between them. Germline CDR1 is KGHDR and CDR2 is SFDVKD. This CDR3 comprises 16 residues.

The V and J genes are TRBV27 and TRBJ1-1; D is undetermined. CDR3 length: 13 residues. Germline V CDR1 and CDR2: MNHEY, SMNVEV (reference sequence). Trimming stripped 4 bases from V and 3 bases from J, with 9 bases between. CDR3 amino acids: CASSSPTDTEAFF. In nucleotides, the CDR3 is TGTGCCAGCAGTTCCCCCACAGACACTGAAGCTTTCTTT.

The CDR3 DNA reads as TGTGCCAGCAGTTACTCGAAGGGGGTGAACACTGAAGCTTTCTTT. It is translated as CASSYSKGVNTEAFF. The rearrangement uses TRBV6-5 and TRBJ1-1, with D perhaps matching TRBD1 (6 bases). V lost 0 bases and J 0 bases, leaving 8 bases between the germline ends. CDR1 is MNHEY and CDR2 is SVGAGI in the germline V gene. The CDR3 length is 15 residues.

CDR3 protein: CSVATAESGSPLHF. The CDR3 bases are TGCAGCGTTGCTACCGCGGAGTCGGGGTCACCCCTCCACTTT. The genes are TRBV29-1 and TRBJ1-6; no reliable D call. Deletions cut 4 bases from V and 10 bases from J, with 17 bases between. Germline V CDR1 and CDR2: SQVTM, ANQGSEA. CDR3 length equals 14 residues.

A single count supports this clone. V and J are TRBV5-1 and TRBJ1-6, with 8 bases that match TRBD1. The length of the CDR3 is 16 residues. With V trimmed by 4 bases and J by 7 bases, 10 bases remained unmatched. The germline V gene has CDR1 SGHRS and CDR2 YFSETQ. CDR3 loop: CASSQSGGLGNSPLHF. The CDR3 DNA reads TGCGCCAGCAGCCAGTCAGGGGGCTTGGGAAATTCACCCCTCCACTTT.

The rearrangement joins TRBV28 to TRBJ2-7; the match to TRBD2 covers 8 bases. Germline assignment: CDR1 MDHEN and CDR2 SYDVKM. This CDR3 region has 13 residues. Losses at the gene ends were 5 bases for V and 6 bases for J; bases not matched to a gene: 6. The CDR3 DNA reads as TGTGCCAGCAGTAGCGGGAGAGGAGGCGAGCAGTACTTC. Translated, it gives CASSSGRGGEQYF.

The CDR3 region is CASSLGTGEWETQYF. The CDR3 DNA sequence: TGCGCCAGCAGCTTAGGGACAGGGGAGTGGGAGACCCAGTACTTC. The J gene is TRBJ2-5, the V gene TRBV5-1; 10 bases are shared with TRBD1. The V gene end was trimmed by 2 bases and the J gene end by 5 bases; junction bases not matched to a gene: 6. This CDR3 contains 15 residues. Germline loops: CDR1 SGHRS, CDR2 YFSETQ.